This T cell receptor (beta chain) was recovered during a study of blood T cell repertoires in COVID-19. Whole-study context: Acute and convalescent COVID-19 samples came from the United States, Italy and Spain. In each case, the material was cDNA or gDNA derived from T cells, B-cell-depleted T cells, or PBMCs.

In the source study's methods: The authors estimated nucleated cell counts from reference gene primer amplification. Only in-frame clones appear in the TCRdb table, and some are missing; sequencing was by immunoSEQ multiplex PCR. V and J calls and clone size are as listed in that table; D and trimming were resolved from the DNA. The sample records more than 150,000 clones, around 87% being singletons. Unmatched junction bases numbered 5, after V lost 4 bases and J lost 2 bases. Germline V gene data show CDR1 as SQVTM and CDR2 as ANQGSEA. The CDR3 consists of 13 residues. Sequencing was performed on peripheral blood. The TCR was taken from a man aged 35 to 55 with active or convalescent COVID-19. The chain combines TRBV29-1 with TRBJ2-7, with 7 bases matching TRBD2. The CDR3 DNA sequence: TGCAGCGTTGGGGAGGGAGGACCCTACGAGCAGTACTTC. It translates to CSVGEGGPYEQYF.